Listed here are 27 T cell receptor beta chains from one sample, sequenced in a study of cytomegalovirus exposure and HLA in healthy donors. This PCR relied on a set of 60 Vbeta primers and 13 Jbeta primers. TCRdb keeps only in-frame clones here, not all; method: immunoSEQ multiplex PCR. The sample comprises roughly 180,000 clones, around 85% of which are singletons, and 1% rests with the top ten. Sample: PBMCs. These receptors originate from a boy aged 2 to 10 in good health and CMV-seronegative.

V is TRBV6-5 and J is TRBJ2-7, with D possibly TRBD1 on 5 matching bases. With 7 bases removed from V and 0 bases from J, the gap between germline ends came to 16 bases. CDR3 length: 15 amino acids. Germline CDR1 reads MNHEY; CDR2 reads SVGAGI. In DNA form, the CDR3 reads TGTGCCAGCACCCGGGTGGGGCGGCCCTCCTACGAGCAGTACTTC. Amino acids: CASTRVGRPSYEQYF.

This clone was observed once. Here the CDR3 omits its conserved ending phenylalanine or tryptophan, so a read error is the likely source. No DNA is shown, since the ends of the CDR3 on it are uncertain; the CDR3 is the one TCRdb lists. The rearrangement uses TRBV27 and TRBJ1-2; the table's D call of TRBD1 was not tested on the DNA. Per germline, CDR1 MNHEY and CDR2 SMNVEV (reference sequence). The CDR3 is 10 amino acids in total, end residues counted. The CDR3 spells CASSFRGLKL.

The V call is TRBV27, the J call TRBJ2-7, with TRBD1 matching 8 bases. The CDR3 totals 12 residues. With 8 bases clipped from V and 3 bases from J, the junction kept 3 bases outside the gene matches. Germline loops: CDR1 MNHEY, CDR2 SMNVEV (reference sequence). CDR3 protein: CASSGTGYEQYF. CDR3 DNA sequence: TGTGCCAGCTCCGGGACAGGCTACGAGCAGTACTTC.

This clone was seen a single time. The gene calls are TRBV5-4 and TRBJ1-1; no firm D call. V was trimmed by 0 bases and J by 2 bases, leaving 14 bases between them. CDR1 and CDR2 from the germline V gene are SGHNT and YYREEE (reference sequence). This CDR3 comprises 16 residues. CDR3 nucleotide sequence: TGTGCCAGCAGCTTGGCTGTGGCAGGATCCAACACTGAAGCTTTCTTT. It codes for CASSLAVAGSNTEAFF.

This clone was picked up one time. The rearrangement links TRBV18 to TRBJ2-1; the match to TRBD1 covers 12 bases. The CDR3 is 21 residues long. The germline V gene encodes CDR1 KGHSH and CDR2 LQKENI. V trimming: 2 bases; J trimming: 7 bases; junction bases outside the gene matches: 21. CDR3 bases: TGTGCCAGCTCACCAAACAGATTCCGGGACAGGGGGCCAACAGGAGGAAATGAGCAGTTCTTC. Residues: CASSPNRFRDRGPTGGNEQFF.

The chain recombines TRBV25-1 with TRBJ1-2; possibly TRBD1 for D (6 bases). CDR3 length equals 15 residues. Per the germline V gene, CDR1 is MGHDK and CDR2 is SYGVNS. V lost 2 bases and J lost 8, with 18 bases in between. The CDR3 sequence: CASSESDRYLEGYTF. In nucleotides, the CDR3 is TGTGCCAGCAGTGAAAGCGACAGGTATCTGGAAGGCTACACCTTC.

This clone showed up just a few times. The chain combines TRBV29-1 with TRBJ2-7; D is unclear. The CDR3 is made up of 10 amino acids. V lost 5 bases and J lost 1, with 3 bases in between. Germline V gene lookup returns CDR1 SQVTM and CDR2 ANQGSEA. The CDR3 DNA reads as TGCAGCGTTCGTTCCTACGAGCAGTACTTC. Its protein is CSVRSYEQYF.

A few counts support this clone. The chain is built from TRBV9 and TRBJ1-1; 8 bases fit TRBD1. Germline loops: CDR1 SGDLS, CDR2 YYNGEE. This CDR3 has 14 amino acids. Losses at the gene ends were 3 bases for V and 5 bases for J; bases not matched to a gene: 6. The CDR3 loop is CASSAVDRATEAFF. CDR3 nucleotide sequence: TGTGCCAGCAGCGCTGTGGACAGGGCTACTGAAGCTTTCTTT.

Note on this clone: A junction boundary mismatches the germline segment, possibly from a read error. This chain joins TRBV7-9 and TRBJ2-2, with 11 bases aligning to TRBD2. The CDR3 length is 13 residues. The V gene's germline CDR1 is SEHNR and CDR2 FQNEAQ (reference sequence). The CDR3 reads CASSLAGGGELFF. DNA of the CDR3: TGTGCCAGCAGCCTAGCGGGAGGCGGGGAGCTGTTTTTT. Using reference TRBV7-9 and TRBJ2-2 for the parts outside the CDR3, the full variable domain is DTGVSQNPRHKITKRGQNVTFRCDPISEHNRLYWYRQTLGQGPEFLTYFQNEAQLEKSRLLSDRFSAERPKGSFSTLEIQRTEQGDSAMYLCASSLAGGGELFFGEGSRLTVL.

This clone was picked up a small number of times. This sequence joins TRBV28 and TRBJ2-7; maybe TRBD1 (6 bases). Germline V gene lookup returns CDR1 MDHEN and CDR2 SYDVKM. This CDR3 is built from 15 residues. Trimming shortened V by 6 bases and J by 2 bases, and 17 bases separated the two germline ends. The CDR3 nucleotides read TGTGCCAGCAGCCGGACAGACTCGACTGCCTACGAGCAGTACTTC. It codes for CASSRTDSTAYEQYF.

This clone was recorded a few times. The chain links TRBV9 to TRBJ2-3; TRBD2 matches 16 bases. Germline CDR1 is SGDLS and CDR2 is YYNGEE. The CDR3 sequence is 17 residues long. After removal of 4 bases from V and 6 bases from J, the junction contained 8 bases not matched to a gene. The CDR3 loop is CASSSGLAGGPADTQYF. Written as DNA, the CDR3 is TGTGCCAGCAGCTCGGGACTAGCGGGGGGGCCAGCCGATACGCAGTATTTT.

This chain joins TRBV20-1 and TRBJ1-1; D might be TRBD1 (6 bases). Between the trimmed V and J ends, which lost 5 bases and 11 bases, there was a span of 12 bases. Germline assignment: CDR1 DFQATT and CDR2 SNEGSKA (reference sequence). CDR3 length equals 10 residues. This CDR3 reads CSARQARAFF. In DNA, the CDR3 is TGCAGTGCTCGACAGGCTCGGGCTTTCTTT.

The V gene is TRBV9, the J gene TRBJ2-1; 10 bases map to TRBD2. V was pared by 0 bases and J by 0 bases, with 6 bases of the junction left unmatched. CDR3 length: 18 amino acids. Germline V gene lookup returns CDR1 SGDLS and CDR2 YYNGEE. The CDR3 protein is CASSVGSGRVSSYNEQFF. In DNA, the CDR3 is TGTGCCAGCAGCGTAGGAAGCGGGAGGGTTAGCTCCTACAATGAGCAGTTCTTC.

Comments on this clone: One junction end does not reproduce the germline sequence, and a read error may be involved. This chain uses TRBV7-9 with TRBJ2-7, with 8 bases fitting TRBD1. There are 15 residues in the CDR3. Germline lookup yields CDR1 SEHNR and CDR2 FQNEAQ (reference sequence). The CDR3 here is CASSPGQGPSNEQYF. The CDR3 DNA follows: TGTGCCAGCAGCCCTGGACAGGGTCCCTCCAACGAGCAGTACTTC.

This chain joins TRBV9 and TRBJ2-7; tentatively, D is TRBD1 (6 bases). Trimming shortened V by 2 bases and J by 10 bases, and 28 bases separated the two germline ends. Germline V gene data show CDR1 as SGDLS and CDR2 as YYNGEE. The CDR3 extends over 17 amino acids. Written as DNA, the CDR3 is TGTGCCAGCAGCGTCGATAAGTGGGGGCGCCCCCCCTACCGCCAGTACTTC. Its protein is CASSVDKWGRPPYRQYF.

The chain couples TRBV28 to TRBJ2-1; D possibly corresponds to TRBD1 (6 bases). The germline V gene has CDR1 MDHEN and CDR2 SYDVKM. This CDR3 comprises 14 residues. V was clipped by 3 bases and J by 0 bases, with 6 bases between them. The CDR3 region has the DNA TGTGCCAGCAGTTTCAGGGGCTCCTACAATGAGCAGTTCTTC. Encoded protein: CASSFRGSYNEQFF.

The chain joins TRBV7-3 to TRBJ2-3; a possible D gene is TRBD1 (5 bases). Trimming pared 6 bases from V and 5 bases from J, leaving 15 bases between. The CDR3 extends over 14 amino acids. From germline, CDR1 is SGHTA and CDR2 FQGTGA. CDR3: CASSPRGRGDTQYF. The CDR3 DNA is TGTGCCAGCAGTCCTAGGGGAAGGGGAGATACGCAGTATTTT.

The V gene is TRBV5-1, the J gene TRBJ2-7; 9 bases are a match to TRBD1. The V and J ends lost 0 bases and 5 bases, in that order; junction bases with no gene match: 6. Germline assignment: CDR1 SGHRS and CDR2 YFSETQ. The CDR3 consists of 15 residues. This CDR3 reads CASSLDGQGMDEQYF. CDR3 nucleotides: TGCGCCAGCAGCTTGGATGGACAGGGGATGGACGAGCAGTACTTC.

CDR3 coding DNA: TGCGCCAGCAGTTTTAGCGGGAGCGTCCCCTACAATGAGCAGTTCTTC. Translation: CASSFSGSVPYNEQFF. The chain carries TRBV5-1 and TRBJ2-1, with 9 positions matching TRBD2. This CDR3 spans 16 amino acids. CDR1 SGHRS and CDR2 YFSETQ come from the germline V gene. Trimming removed 5 bases from V and 2 bases from J; junction bases left unmatched: 8.

The V call is TRBV4-1, the J call TRBJ2-4; 9 bases line up with TRBD2. The CDR3 loop spans 17 amino acids. CDR1 is MGHRA, CDR2 YSYEKL, per germline. Trimming cost V 0 bases and J 3 bases; bases outside gene matches: 6. In DNA form, the CDR3 reads TGCGCCAGCAGCCAAGATCTTGGAGCGGGGGGCAAAAACATTCAGTACTTC. Residues: CASSQDLGAGGKNIQYF.

V and J are TRBV19 and TRBJ2-7, with TRBD2 matching over 12 bases. V shed 3 bases, J shed 2 bases, and the junction held 8 bases outside the gene matches. The CDR3 runs to 17 residues. Germline values: CDR1 LNHDA, CDR2 SQIVND (reference sequence). CDR3 nucleotides: TGTGCCAGTAGTATCCGGCTAGCGGGAGGGATTACCTACGAGCAGTACTTC. As protein: CASSIRLAGGITYEQYF.

The chain joins TRBV6-1 to TRBJ2-7, with 9 bases fitting TRBD1. Germline CDR1 and CDR2: MNHNS and SASEGT. This CDR3 comprises 15 residues. The V gene end was trimmed by 2 bases and the J gene end by 0 bases; junction bases not matched to a gene: 2. The CDR3 loop reads CASSERTGDSYEQYF. CDR3 DNA: TGTGCCAGCAGTGAACGGACAGGGGACTCCTACGAGCAGTACTTC.

This clone was seen once. The genes are TRBV5-6 and TRBJ2-7; tentative D call: TRBD2 (6 bases). The germline gives CDR1 SGHDT, CDR2 YYEEEE. The CDR3 contains 13 residues. The germline V and J ends were trimmed by 4 bases and 3 bases, with 11 bases remaining between them. In nucleotides, the CDR3 is TGTGCCAGCAGCCTCGGGGGATACTACGAGCAGTACGTC. It translates to CASSLGGYYEQYV.

The chain has TRBV28 and TRBJ1-4; D uncertain. The CDR3 extends over 14 amino acids. Germline loops: CDR1 MDHEN, CDR2 SYDVKM. Trimming took 7 bases from V and 6 from J, leaving 15 bases between them. DNA of the CDR3: TGTGCCAGCAAGCGCGAGGGTTTCGATGAAAAACTGTTTTTT. Its protein is CASKREGFDEKLFF.

This chain uses TRBV7-8 with TRBJ2-1; TRBD2 agrees at 14 bases. Per germline, CDR1 SGHVS and CDR2 FQNEAQ. The V segment lost 5 bases and the J segment 7 bases; nucleotides outside the gene matches: 7. This CDR3 has 16 residues. The CDR3 protein is CASSPRGTSGGNEQFF. For the CDR3, the DNA is TGTGCCAGCAGCCCTCGGGGGACTAGCGGGGGAAATGAGCAGTTCTTC.

The sample holds one count of this clone. The chain uses TRBV5-1 and TRBJ2-3, with TRBD2 identical over 7 bases. The germline V gene has CDR1 SGHRS and CDR2 YFSETQ. Trimming cost V 2 bases and J 3 bases; bases outside gene matches: 6. This CDR3 has 15 amino acids. CDR3 nucleotide sequence: TGCGCCAGCAGCTTAAGGGGCGGGAGTACAGATACGCAGTATTTT. This codes for CASSLRGGSTDTQYF. The full variable domain, rest sourced from reference TRBV5-1 and TRBJ2-3, is KAGVTQTPRYLIKTRGQQVTLSCSPISGHRSVSWYQQTPGQGLQFLFEYFSETQRNKGNFPGRFSGRQFSNSRSEMNVSTLELGDSALYLCASSLRGGSTDTQYFGPGTRLTVL.

The chain combines TRBV30 with TRBJ2-7; 8 bases line up with TRBD1. V was clipped by 3 bases and J by 3 bases; unmatched bases: 10. Germline V gene sequence: CDR1 GTSNPN, CDR2 SVGIG (reference sequence). The CDR3 is 15 amino acids. Written as DNA, the CDR3 is TGTGCCTGGAGCCCAGGGGGCACAGGGAACTACGAGCAGTACGTC. Its translation is CAWSPGGTGNYEQYV.